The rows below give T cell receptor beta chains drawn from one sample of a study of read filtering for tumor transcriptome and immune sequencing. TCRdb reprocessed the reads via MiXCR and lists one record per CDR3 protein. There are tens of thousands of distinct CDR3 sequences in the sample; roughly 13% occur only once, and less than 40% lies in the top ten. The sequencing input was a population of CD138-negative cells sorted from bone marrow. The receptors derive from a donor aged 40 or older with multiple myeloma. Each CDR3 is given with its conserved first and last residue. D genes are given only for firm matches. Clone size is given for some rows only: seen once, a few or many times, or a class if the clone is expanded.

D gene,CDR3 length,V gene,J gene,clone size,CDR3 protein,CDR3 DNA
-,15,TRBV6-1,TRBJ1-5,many,CASSVTQPSNQPQHF,TGTGCCAGCAGTGTTACCCAGCCAAGCAATCAGCCCCAGCATTTT
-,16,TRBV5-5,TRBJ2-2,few,CASSFAPASFGGELFF,TGTGCCAGCAGCTTCGCCCCAGCCTCGTTTGGCGGGGAGCTGTTTTTT
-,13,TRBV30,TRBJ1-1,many,CAWMRQRNTEAFF,TGTGCCTGGATGAGGCAGCGGAACACTGAAGCTTTCTTT
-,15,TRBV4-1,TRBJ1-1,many,CASSQGVWGGTEAFF,TGCGCCAGCAGCCAAGGTGTCTGGGGTGGGACTGAAGCTTTCTTT
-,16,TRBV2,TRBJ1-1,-,CASSEPVGPKRAEAFF,TGTGCCAGCAGTGAACCCGTGGGGCCAAAACGGGCTGAAGCTTTCTTT
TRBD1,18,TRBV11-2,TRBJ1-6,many,CASSPSPVSTGGNSPLHF,TGTGCCAGCAGCCCATCCCCTGTGTCCACAGGGGGGAATTCACCCCTCCACTTT
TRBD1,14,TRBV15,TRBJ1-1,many,CATGAGGFPLEAFF,TGTGCCACTGGGGCAGGGGGTTTTCCTTTAGAAGCTTTCTTT
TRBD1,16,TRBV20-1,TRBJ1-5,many,CSARRGQGWENQPQHF,TGCAGTGCTAGACGTGGACAGGGATGGGAAAATCAGCCCCAGCATTTT
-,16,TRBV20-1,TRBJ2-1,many,CSARPPGDFSYNEQFF,TGCAGTGCTAGGCCCCCCGGGGATTTCTCCTACAATGAGCAGTTCTTC
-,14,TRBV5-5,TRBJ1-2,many,CASGGLPANYGYTF,TGTGCCAGCGGAGGCCTACCAGCCAACTATGGCTACACCTTC
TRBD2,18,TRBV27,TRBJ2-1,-,CASRRASGTPWHNNEQFF,TGTGCCAGCAGAAGGGCTAGCGGGACCCCCTGGCATAACAATGAGCAGTTCTTC
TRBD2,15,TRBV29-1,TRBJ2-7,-,CSVEDRTSGRYEQYF,TGCAGCGTTGAAGATCGGACTAGCGGGAGGTACGAGCAGTACTTC
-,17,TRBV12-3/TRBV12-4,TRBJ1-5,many,CASSLFSGGGGNQPQHF,TGTGCCAGCAGTTTATTTTCGGGGGGTGGAGGCAATCAGCCCCAGCATTTT
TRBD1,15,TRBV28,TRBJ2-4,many,CASSFRGLAKNIQYF,TGTGCCAGCAGTTTCAGGGGGCTAGCCAAAAACATTCAGTACTTC
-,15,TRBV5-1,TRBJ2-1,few,CASNRVLGGGNEQFF,TGCGCCAGCAATAGAGTTTTGGGCGGTGGCAATGAGCAGTTCTTC
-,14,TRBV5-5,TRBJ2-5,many,CASSLEWSEETQYF,TGTGCCAGCAGCTTGGAGTGGTCTGAGGAGACCCAGTACTTC
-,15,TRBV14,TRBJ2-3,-,CASSLTGRSTDTQYF,TGTGCCAGCAGCCTCACAGGGAGGAGCACAGATACGCAGTATTTT
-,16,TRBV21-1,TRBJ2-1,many,CASTEQRGARVREQFF,TGTGCCAGCACCGAGCAGCGGGGGGCCCGAGTCAGGGAGCAGTTCTTC
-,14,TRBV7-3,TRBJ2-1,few,CASSLRGNSNEQFF,TGTGCCAGCAGCTTACGGGGGAACTCCAATGAGCAGTTCTTC
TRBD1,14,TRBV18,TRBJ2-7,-,CASSLGTGSYEQYF,TGTGCCAGCTCACTAGGGACAGGGAGCTACGAGCAGTACTTC
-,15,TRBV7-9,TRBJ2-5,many,CASSFGDLGQETQYF,TGTGCCAGCAGCTTCGGGGACCTAGGCCAAGAGACCCAGTACTTC
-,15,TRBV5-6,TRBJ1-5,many,CASSLGGWSNQPQHF,TGTGCCAGCAGCCTGGGAGGGTGGAGCAATCAGCCCCAGCATTTT
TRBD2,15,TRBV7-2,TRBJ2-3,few,CASSLTSGATDTQYF,TGTGCCAGCAGCTTAACTAGCGGGGCGACAGATACGCAGTATTTT
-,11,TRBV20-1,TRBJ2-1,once,CSARDGAIQFF,TGCAGTGCTAGAGATGGGGCGATCCAGTTCTTC
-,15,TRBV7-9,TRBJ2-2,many,CASSHSAGAHGELFF,TGTGCCAGCAGCCACTCGGCGGGGGCGCACGGGGAGCTGTTTTTT
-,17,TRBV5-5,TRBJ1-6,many,CASSLDTASSYNSPLHF,TGTGCCAGCAGCTTGGATACAGCGAGCTCCTATAATTCACCCCTCCACTTT
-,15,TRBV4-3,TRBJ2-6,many,CASSQDSSGANVLTF,TGCGCCAGCAGCCAAGACAGCTCTGGGGCCAACGTCCTGACTTTC
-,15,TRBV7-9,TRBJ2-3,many,CASSLMTPSTDTQYF,TGTGCCAGCAGCTTGATGACCCCTAGCACAGATACGCAGTATTTT
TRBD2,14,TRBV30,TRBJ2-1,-,CAWSFGTRGNEQFF,TGTGCCTGGAGTTTCGGGACTAGAGGGAATGAGCAGTTCTTC
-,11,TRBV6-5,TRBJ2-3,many,CASSTPRGQYF,TGTGCCAGCAGTACACCCCGGGGACAGTATTTT
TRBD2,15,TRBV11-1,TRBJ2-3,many,CASSLIGTTGDTQYF,TGTGCCAGCAGCCTAATCGGGACTACCGGAGATACGCAGTATTTT
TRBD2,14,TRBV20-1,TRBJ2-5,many,CSAPSGTVGETQYF,TGCAGTGCCCCGAGCGGGACCGTTGGAGAGACCCAGTACTTC
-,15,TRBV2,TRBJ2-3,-,CASSGRFLGTDTQYF,TGTGCCAGCAGTGGCAGGTTCCTGGGCACAGATACGCAGTATTTT
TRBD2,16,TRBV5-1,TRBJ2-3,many,CASSSTSGGSGATQYF,TGCGCCAGCAGCTCAACTAGCGGGGGTAGCGGGGCTACGCAGTATTTT
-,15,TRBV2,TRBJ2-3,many,CASSRDGGVTDTQYF,TGTGCCAGCAGTAGGGACGGTGGAGTCACAGATACGCAGTATTTT
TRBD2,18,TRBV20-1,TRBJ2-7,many,CSARDQSGLAGDRYEQYF,TGCAGTGCTAGAGATCAGTCGGGACTAGCGGGAGATAGATACGAGCAGTACTTC
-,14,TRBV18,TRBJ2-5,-,CASSPRDERGSQYF,TGTGCCAGCTCACCCCGGGACGAGAGGGGTTCCCAGTACTTC
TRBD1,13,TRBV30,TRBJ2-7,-,CAWNGQGGYEQYF,TGTGCCTGGAACGGACAGGGGGGGTACGAGCAGTACTTC
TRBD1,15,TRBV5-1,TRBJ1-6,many,CASSSFGQGGSPLHF,TGCGCCAGCAGCTCCTTTGGACAGGGAGGATCACCCCTCCACTTT
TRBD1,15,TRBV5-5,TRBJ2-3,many,CASSRTGGSTDTQYF,TGTGCCAGCAGCCGGACAGGGGGCAGCACAGATACGCAGTATTTT
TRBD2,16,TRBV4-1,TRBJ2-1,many,CASSHDSGRASNEQFF,TGCGCCAGCAGCCATGATAGCGGGAGGGCCTCGAATGAGCAGTTCTTC
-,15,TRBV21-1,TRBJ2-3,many,CASPPTGKCTDTQYF,TGTGCCAGCCCCCCGACAGGAAAATGCACAGATACGCAGTATTTT
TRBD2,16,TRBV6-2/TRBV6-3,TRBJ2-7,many,CASSPLAGALPLEQYF,TGTGCCAGCAGCCCACTAGCGGGAGCCCTTCCCTTGGAGCAGTACTTC
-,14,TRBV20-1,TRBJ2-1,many,CSARVGTSVNEQFF,TGCAGTGCTAGAGTCGGGACTTCAGTCAATGAGCAGTTCTTC
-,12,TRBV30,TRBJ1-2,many,CAWRNVRYGYTF,TGTGCCTGGAGAAATGTCCGCTATGGCTACACCTTC
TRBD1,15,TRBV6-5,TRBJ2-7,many,CASSYSTGGIYEQYF,TGTGCCAGCAGTTACTCGACAGGGGGGATCTACGAGCAGTACTTC
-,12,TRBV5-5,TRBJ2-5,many,CASSFSSPLFYF,TGTGCCAGCAGCTTTTCCTCTCCCCTTTTCTACTTC
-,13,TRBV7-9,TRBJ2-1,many,CASSLQVDGEQFF,TGTGCCAGCAGCTTACAGGTGGACGGTGAGCAGTTCTTC
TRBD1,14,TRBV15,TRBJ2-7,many,CATSRRHRGREQYF,TGTGCCACCAGCAGACGACACAGGGGACGCGAGCAGTACTTC
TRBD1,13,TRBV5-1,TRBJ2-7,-,CASSPQGKHEQYF,TGCGCCAGCAGCCCACAGGGGAAACACGAGCAGTACTTC
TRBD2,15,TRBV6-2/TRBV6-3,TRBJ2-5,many,CASSYHTSGQETQYF,TGTGCCAGCAGTTACCATACTAGCGGCCAAGAGACCCAGTACTTC
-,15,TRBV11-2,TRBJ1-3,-,CASSLSTGSGNTIYF,TGTGCCAGCAGCTTAAGTACAGGGTCTGGAAACACCATATATTTT
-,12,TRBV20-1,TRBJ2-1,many,CSAQELVREQFF,TGCAGTGCTCAGGAACTCGTTCGTGAGCAGTTCTTC
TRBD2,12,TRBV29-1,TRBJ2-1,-,CSVEREGAEQFF,TGCAGCGTTGAGCGGGAGGGCGCGGAGCAGTTCTTC
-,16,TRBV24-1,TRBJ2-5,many,CATSGSSKGVQETQYF,TGTGCCACCAGTGGAAGTTCAAAGGGGGTCCAAGAGACCCAGTACTTC